Presented here are 20 T cell receptor beta chains from one specimen sequenced in a study of monozygotic twins with inflammatory bowel disease. TCRdb reprocessed the 5' RACE reads and stores each CDR3 protein as one record, lacking DNA. This repertoire includes some 160,000 distinct CDR3 sequences. The sequencing input was blood. Every receptor here comes from a human donor with ulcerative colitis or Crohn's disease, or a healthy co-twin of an affected twin (not recorded which).

The V gene is TRBV14, the J gene TRBJ2-1; the TRBD2 assignment by TCRdb is unverifiable without DNA. The CDR3 loop spans 12 amino acids. CDR1 SGHDN and CDR2 FVKESK come from the germline V gene. CDR3 in amino acids: CASSQGSNEQFF.

The V and J genes are TRBV7-9 and TRBJ2-1; there is no DNA to check the TCRdb D call of TRBD2. The CDR3 consists of 16 residues. Germline CDR1 SEHNR, CDR2 FQNEAQ (reference sequence). The CDR3 sequence is CASSPEGRGVYNEQFF.

This chain uses TRBV12-3 or TRBV12-4 with TRBJ2-1; without DNA, the TCRdb call of TRBD1 cannot be checked. The CDR3 runs 14 residues. CDR3 region: CASSLAGGRDEQFF.

The chain has TRBV12-2 and TRBJ1-3; TCRdb names TRBD1, which stays unverified in the absence of DNA. TRBV12-2 is a pseudogene segment. This CDR3 contains 15 residues. The CDR3 spells CASRPPMCSGNTIYF.

This chain uses TRBV7-9 with TRBJ2-5. The CDR3 consists of 15 residues. CDR1 is SEHNR and CDR2 is FQNEAQ in the germline V gene (reference sequence). The CDR3 reads CASSLIQPTQETQYF.

The chain joins TRBV18 to TRBJ1-1. Per the germline V gene, CDR1 is KGHSH and CDR2 is LQKENI. The CDR3 has 14 amino acids. Here the CDR3 reads CASSPIRESTEAFF.

CDR3 protein: CATRGAGGEQFF. The chain is built from TRBV5-8 and TRBJ2-1; TCRdb picks TRBD2, but there is no DNA to check that call. CDR1 is SGHTS, CDR2 YDEGEE, per germline. There are 12 residues in the CDR3.

The V call is TRBV24-1, the J call TRBJ2-1; TCRdb's assignment of TRBD2 cannot be checked, as there is no DNA. Germline-derived CDR1 and CDR2 are KGHDR and SFDVKD. The CDR3 is 16 residues long. The CDR3 here is CATSEQLATSYNEQFF.

The V gene is TRBV5-1, the J gene TRBJ1-5; no DNA is available, so the TRBD1 call from TCRdb remains unchecked. The CDR3 runs 15 residues. Looked up from germline, CDR1 is SGHRS and CDR2 is YFSETQ. The CDR3 reads CASSLFPGQGEPQHF.

The chain joins TRBV4-1 to TRBJ2-3; without DNA, the TCRdb call of TRBD2 cannot be checked. The CDR3 extends over 18 amino acids. The germline CDR1 and CDR2 sequences are MGHRA and YSYEKL. CDR3 residues: CASSHTEGAGGRTDTQYF.

This sequence joins TRBV24-1 and TRBJ1-1. The CDR3 has 19 residues. Germline V gives CDR1 KGHDR, CDR2 SFDVKD. The chain's CDR3 is CATPTLEDQFHTMNTEAFF.

The chain employs TRBV15 and TRBJ1-2. The CDR3 length is 12 residues. CDR1 LNHNV and CDR2 YYDKDF come from the germline V gene (reference sequence). CDR3 amino acids: CATSRGETGYTF.

The chain employs TRBV20-1 and TRBJ2-2; as DNA is missing, the TRBD1 call by TCRdb cannot be tested. The germline CDR1 and CDR2 sequences are DFQATT and SNEGSKA (reference sequence). This CDR3 comprises 13 residues. The CDR3 protein is CSVDRENTGELFF.

The chain combines TRBV6-1 with TRBJ1-4. The CDR3 is made up of 16 amino acids. Germline lookup yields CDR1 MNHNS and CDR2 SASEGT. The CDR3 loop reads CASRNTLGWENEKLFF.

This chain's CDR3 is CASSTPGAAAEKLFF. The chain links TRBV6-1 to TRBJ1-4; without DNA, the TCRdb call of TRBD1 cannot be checked. Germline values: CDR1 MNHNS, CDR2 SASEGT. This CDR3 spans 15 amino acids.

V usage is TRBV6-1 and J usage is TRBJ2-1. The CDR3 has 15 residues. Germline V gene data show CDR1 as MNHNS and CDR2 as SASEGT. The CDR3 loop reads CASSDAERQYNEQFF.

The CDR3 here is CASSYGGVKNIQYF. V is TRBV6-6 and J is TRBJ2-4; TCRdb calls TRBD1, which cannot be checked without DNA. The CDR3 is 14 residues long. Germline V gene sequence: CDR1 MNHNY, CDR2 SVGAGI (reference sequence).

The V and J genes are TRBV20-1 and TRBJ1-1. The CDR3 runs 11 residues. Per the germline V gene, CDR1 is DFQATT and CDR2 is SNEGSKA (reference sequence). The chain's CDR3 is CSAHGNTEAFF.

The V gene is TRBV7-9, the J gene TRBJ2-1. There are 14 residues in the CDR3. The V gene's germline CDR1 is SEHNR and CDR2 FQNEAQ (reference sequence). This chain's CDR3 is CASSSLISYNEQFF.

The chain recombines TRBV5-5 with TRBJ1-5; TCRdb's D gene call, TRBD1, goes unchecked for lack of DNA. This CDR3 contains 14 residues. Germline loops: CDR1 SGHKS, CDR2 YYEKEE (reference sequence). CDR3 in amino acids: CASSRDGAVQPQHF.